These T cell receptor beta chains were read from a single sample in a study of T cell changes during pregnancy in multiple sclerosis. The data were produced by immunoSEQ multiplex PCR, yet TCRdb's version contains in-frame clones alone and is incomplete. The sample shows about 74,000 clones, roughly nine tenths of them seen only once. This material consisted of peripheral blood, taken before pregnancy. Receptor source: a female donor with multiple sclerosis, enrolled in a pregnancy study. The CDR3 runs from the conserved cysteine through the conserved F or W. A D gene is named only where the DNA matches it firmly. Some rows have no size entry. The others give once, few or many, or a class for an expanded clone.

TRBV29-1	TRBD1	TRBJ2-1	few	TGCAGCGTCTCCTACTTAGACAGGGTAGTATACAATGAGCAGTTCTTC	CSVSYLDRVVYNEQFF
TRBV5-1	NA	TRBJ1-3	NA	TGCGCCAGCAGCAGCACTTATCCTGGAAACACCATATATTTT	CASSSTYPGNTIYF
TRBV15	TRBD1	TRBJ1-2	NA	TGTGCCACCAGCCCCCCAGGGGGGCGGGCCAACTATGGCTACACCTTC	CATSPPGGRANYGYTF
TRBV29-1	NA	TRBJ1-6	NA	TGCAGCGTTGGGGCAGGGGAGGGCTCACCCCTCCACTTT	CSVGAGEGSPLHF
TRBV30	NA	TRBJ1-2	NA	TGTGCCTGGAGTCCCGCGGGGTTAGGCTACACCTTC	CAWSPAGLGYTF
TRBV29-1	NA	TRBJ1-1	many	TGCAGCGCGGAGGTGTCCACTGAAGCTTTCTTT	CSAEVSTEAFF
TRBV6-5	TRBD2	TRBJ2-1	NA	TGTGCCAGCAGTCCGACTAGCGCCTCCTACAATGAGCAGTTCTTC	CASSPTSASYNEQFF
TRBV13	NA	TRBJ1-1	NA	TGTGCCAGCCTGCAGATGATAGCGGAAAACACTGAAGCTTTCTTT	CASLQMIAENTEAFF
TRBV7-2	NA	TRBJ1-2	NA	TGTGCCAGCAGTCCTGACAGGAACTATGGCTACACCTTC	CASSPDRNYGYTF
TRBV5-4	NA	TRBJ2-1	NA	TGTGCCAGCGCCATTCAGGGTGAGCAGTTCTTC	CASAIQGEQFF
TRBV11-3	TRBD1	TRBJ1-2	NA	TGTGCCAGCAGCCCTTTAGGGCCGGGACAGGCAATTTTCTATGGCTACACCTTC	CASSPLGPGQAIFYGYTF
TRBV7-2	TRBD2	TRBJ2-1	NA	TGTGCCAGCAGCTTAACACAGCGGGAACACTACAATGAGCAGTTCTTC	CASSLTQREHYNEQFF
TRBV12-5	NA	TRBJ2-3	NA	TGTGCTAGTGGTTTGGTACGGCTAGTCCCAGATACGCAGTATTTT	CASGLVRLVPDTQYF
TRBV29-1	TRBD1	TRBJ2-1	NA	TGCAGCGCCCTCGGGACAGGATACAATGAGCAGTTCTTC	CSALGTGYNEQFF
TRBV19	TRBD2	TRBJ2-7	many	TGTGCCAGTAGTAGCGCGGGAGGGGGCTACGAGCAGTACTTC	CASSSAGGGYEQYF
TRBV4-1	TRBD2	TRBJ2-2	few	TGCGCCAGCAGCCTCCAGCGGGAGGGCCGGAACACCGGGGAGCTGTTTTTT	CASSLQREGRNTGELFF
TRBV30	NA	TRBJ2-2	NA	TGTGCCTGGAGTCCCTCATCCGCGGGGGAGCTGTTTTTT	CAWSPSSAGELFF
TRBV7-9	TRBD2	TRBJ2-1	once	TGTGCCAGCTACCCAGCGGGGGCCTTGGATGAGCAGTTCTTC	CASYPAGALDEQFF
TRBV25-1	NA	TRBJ2-3	once	TGTGCCAGCAGTGGTTGGGGATCGGGAACAGATACGCAGTATTTT	CASSGWGSGTDTQYF
TRBV7-9	NA	TRBJ1-5	NA	TGTGCCAGCAGCCAGGCGGGGGGGGGACAGCCCCAGCATTTT	CASSQAGGGQPQHF
TRBV7-9	TRBD2	TRBJ2-4	NA	TGTGCCAGCAGCTTAGTCGCTCTAGCGGGTTTCAAAAACATTCAGTACTTC	CASSLVALAGFKNIQYF
TRBV11-3	TRBD1	TRBJ2-1	NA	TGTGCCAGCAGCCGACAGGGGGCTGAAAGTGAGCAGTTCTTC	CASSRQGAESEQFF
TRBV18	TRBD2	TRBJ2-2	NA	TGTGCCAGCTCACCACCGAAGCTAGCGGGAGCCGCCGGGGAGCTGTTTTTT	CASSPPKLAGAAGELFF
TRBV10-1	NA	TRBJ2-7	NA	TGCGCCAGCAGCTCAGAAACCTACGAGCAGTACTTC	CASSSETYEQYF
TRBV13	NA	TRBJ1-6	NA	TGTGCCAGCAGCTTAGGATCAGGGGTGGGTTCACCCCTCCACTTT	CASSLGSGVGSPLHF
TRBV7-9	TRBD1	TRBJ1-2	NA	TGTGCCAGCAGCCGCAATCTAGGAGGGGGCGAGGACTATGGCTACACCTTC	CASSRNLGGGEDYGYTF
TRBV20-1	NA	TRBJ2-3	once	TGCAGTGCTAGACCCGCAGATACGCAGTATTTT	CSARPADTQYF